This T cell receptor beta chain stems from a study of tumor T cells in aggressive B-cell lymphoma. Clones were sequenced by immunoSEQ multiplex PCR, and TCRdb holds only the in-frame ones, with some missing. The data contain around 1,500 clones, roughly 89% of them seen just once; the ten biggest clones take up roughly 8%. Germline values: CDR1 PRHDT, CDR2 FYEKMQ (reference sequence). V lost 1 base to trimming and J lost 5 bases; unmatched junction nucleotides: 4. The CDR3 totals 15 residues. This TCR was sampled from an adult with diffuse large B cell lymphoma. Sequencing used tumor tissue. The rearrangement uses TRBV13 and TRBJ2-2; 7 nucleotides match TRBD1. CDR3 DNA sequence: TGTGCCAGCAGCTTAGTTGCCAGGGGGACCGGGGAGCTGTTTTTT. Residues: CASSLVARGTGELFF. The entire variable domain, with the rest obtained from reference TRBV13 and TRBJ2-2, is as follows: AAGVIQSPRHLIKEKRETATLKCYPIPRHDTVYWYQQGPGQDPQFLISFYEKMQSDKGSIPDRFSAQQFSDYHSELNMSSLELGDSALYFCASSLVARGTGELFFGEGSRLTVL.